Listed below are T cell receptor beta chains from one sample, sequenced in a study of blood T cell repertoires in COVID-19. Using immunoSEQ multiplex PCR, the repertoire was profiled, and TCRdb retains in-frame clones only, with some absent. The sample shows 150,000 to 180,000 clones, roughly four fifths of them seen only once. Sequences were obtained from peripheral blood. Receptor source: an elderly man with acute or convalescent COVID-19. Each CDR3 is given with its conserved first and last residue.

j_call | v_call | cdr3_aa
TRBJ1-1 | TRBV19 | CATKRPEGEAFF
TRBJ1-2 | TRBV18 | CASSPPNGNGYTF
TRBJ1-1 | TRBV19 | CASSSRQGGEAFF
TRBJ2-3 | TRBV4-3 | CASSQSQLAGTDTQYF
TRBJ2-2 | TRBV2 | CASRSQRGGNTGELFF
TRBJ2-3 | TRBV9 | CASSPRLAGVGDTQYF
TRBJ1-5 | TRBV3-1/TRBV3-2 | CASSHTGGRNQPQHF
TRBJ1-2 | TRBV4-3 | CASSQEGGSYGYTF
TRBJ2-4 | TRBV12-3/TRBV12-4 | CASSLGSGVLYF
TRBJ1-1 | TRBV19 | CASSAGQGHSEAFF
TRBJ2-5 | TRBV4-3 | CASSQDARVGAETQYF
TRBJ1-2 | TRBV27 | CASSAQGNGYTF
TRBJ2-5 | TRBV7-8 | CASSLGGTLETQYF
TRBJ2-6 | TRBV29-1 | CSVTTASGANVLTF
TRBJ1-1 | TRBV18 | CASSQDSENTEAFF
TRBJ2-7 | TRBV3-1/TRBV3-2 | CASSQAVVGLSYEQYF
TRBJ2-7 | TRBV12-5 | CASGPGERDSYEQYF
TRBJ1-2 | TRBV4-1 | CASSQVREVEAGYTF
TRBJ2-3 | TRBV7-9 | CASSLELASTQYF
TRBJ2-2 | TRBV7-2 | CASSLWAATRELFF
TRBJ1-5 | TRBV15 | CATSRGGREDQPQHF
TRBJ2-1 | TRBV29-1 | CSVVKSGGRIEQFF
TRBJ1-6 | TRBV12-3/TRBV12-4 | CASSLQDSPLHF
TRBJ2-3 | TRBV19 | CASRMGQSTDTQYF
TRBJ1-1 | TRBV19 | CASSDRLNTEAFF
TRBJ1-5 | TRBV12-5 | CASGLAGNQPQHF
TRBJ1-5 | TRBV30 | CAYDGGSNQPQHF
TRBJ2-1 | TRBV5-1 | CASSFGTMKYNEQFF
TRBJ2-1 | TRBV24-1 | CATSESPGRDEQFF
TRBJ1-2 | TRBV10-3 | CAISEGTGYGYTF
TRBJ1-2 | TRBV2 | CASRDGLGQGGGGYTF
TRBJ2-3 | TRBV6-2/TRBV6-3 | CASSYSSRGGTDTQYF
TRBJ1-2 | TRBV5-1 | CASSRGQTNYGYTF
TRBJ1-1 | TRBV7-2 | CASSLGDRYTEAFF
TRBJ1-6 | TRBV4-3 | CASSQDLTVNNSPLHF
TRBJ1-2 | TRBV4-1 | CASSATGGEGGAYGYTF
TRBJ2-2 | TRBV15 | CAIPTRALDTGELFF
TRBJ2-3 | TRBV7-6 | CASSSYPLGGGENCGADTQYF
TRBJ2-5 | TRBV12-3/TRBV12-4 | CASRRGETQYF
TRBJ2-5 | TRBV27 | CASSLPGTAKETQYF
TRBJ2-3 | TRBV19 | CASSIAPAGSSTDTQYF
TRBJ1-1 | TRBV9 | CASSVGSRPGQGGPEAFF
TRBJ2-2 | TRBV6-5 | CAGGYSGGAVGELFF
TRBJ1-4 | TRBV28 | CASSPGGAQQNEKLFF
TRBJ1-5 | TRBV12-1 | CASSPGELSNQPQHF
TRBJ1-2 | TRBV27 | CASSLQGQGYGYTF
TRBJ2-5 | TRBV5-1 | CASSRTVLGLAGGETQYF
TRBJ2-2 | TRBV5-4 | CASSLKTVNTGELFF
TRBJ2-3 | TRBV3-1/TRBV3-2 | CASSQEGSNTQYF
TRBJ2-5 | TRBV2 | CASMAGTQETQYF
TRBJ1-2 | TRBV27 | CASSLSRGYGYTF
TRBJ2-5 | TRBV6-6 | CASSLPDRPTQYF
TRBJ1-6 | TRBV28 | CASRVDSSPLHF